The 10 T cell receptor beta chains in this list originate from one sample, sequenced in a study of shared clonotypes between healthy human individuals. Clones were sequenced by immunoSEQ multiplex PCR, and TCRdb holds only the in-frame ones, with some missing. The sample consists of roughly 2 million clones, more than 90% of them appearing once. Sequenced sample: naive CD4+ T cells sorted from blood. Subset here: CD45RA+ positively selected. Source of these receptors: a man in his late teens or twenties in good health.

V gene TRBV5-1 combines with J gene TRBJ2-5, with 7 bases fitting TRBD2. Unmatched junction bases numbered 13, after V lost 1 base and J lost 13 bases. Germline loops: CDR1 SGHRS, CDR2 YFSETQ. This CDR3 spans 14 amino acids. Here the CDR3 reads CASSLTGTAGVWYF. The DNA of the CDR3 is TGCGCCAGCAGCTTGACAGGAACCGCGGGGGTTTGGTACTTC.

V usage is TRBV4-2 and J usage is TRBJ2-5, with D uncertain. The CDR3 length is 14 residues. Looked up from germline, CDR1 is LGHNA and CDR2 is YNFKEQ. Trimming stripped 1 base from V and 2 bases from J, with 8 bases between. The CDR3 nucleotides are TGTGCCAGCAGCCAAGGGGCAGAACAAGAGACCCAGTACTTC. This sequence encodes CASSQGAEQETQYF.

This rearrangement joins TRBV7-2 to TRBJ2-1; a weak D match, TRBD2 (6 bases). This CDR3 has 16 amino acids. The V end was cut by 5 bases, the J end by 0 bases, with 14 bases between. Germline values: CDR1 SGHTA, CDR2 FQGNSA. The CDR3 reads CASSRGTFSSYNEQFF. The CDR3 nucleotides read TGTGCCAGCAGCAGAGGGACTTTCAGCTCCTACAATGAGCAGTTCTTC.

The chain couples TRBV19 to TRBJ1-1; D possibly corresponds to TRBD1 (6 bases). The ends were cut back, 4 bases at V and 0 bases at J, with 9 bases in the middle. CDR3 length: 14 residues. Germline CDR1 LNHDA, CDR2 SQIVND (reference sequence). Here the CDR3 DNA reads TGTGCCAGTAGTAAAGGGGGTATGAACACTGAAGCTTTCTTT. It yields the protein CASSKGGMNTEAFF.

In the case of this clone: This specimen includes other DNA sequences encoding the same CDR3. This chain's CDR3 is CASSYGRGAYEQYF. In DNA form, the CDR3 reads TGTGCCAGCAGTTACGGGAGGGGGGCCTACGAGCAGTACTTC. V gene TRBV6-6 combines with J gene TRBJ2-7; tentative D call: TRBD2 (7 bases). In germline, CDR1 is MNHNY, CDR2 SVGAGI (reference sequence). This CDR3 contains 14 residues. V was cut by 2 bases and J by 2 bases, with 10 bases left in between.

The chain recombines TRBV7-2 with TRBJ1-1; D call uncertain. The CDR3 length is 14 residues. Germline CDR1 and CDR2: SGHTA and FQGNSA. The V end lost 7 bases, the J end lost 0 bases, and 12 bases lay between the germline ends. The CDR3 protein is CASTSVAMNTEAFF. CDR3 DNA: TGTGCCAGCACCTCGGTGGCGATGAACACTGAAGCTTTCTTT. The whole variable domain, filled in from reference TRBV7-2 and TRBJ1-1, reads GAGVSQSPSNKVTEKGKDVELRCDPISGHTALYWYRQSLGQGLEFLIYFQGNSAPDKSGLPSDRFSAERTGGSVSTLTIQRTQQEDSAVYLCASTSVAMNTEAFFGQGTRLTVV.

This chain connects TRBV19 to TRBJ2-7; D possibly matches TRBD1 or TRBD2 (5 bases each). Per the germline V gene, CDR1 is LNHDA and CDR2 is SQIVND (reference sequence). V was trimmed by 2 bases and J by 6 bases, leaving 14 bases between them. CDR3 size: 14 residues. The CDR3 loop is CASSILRGTGEQYF. For the CDR3, the DNA is TGTGCCAGTAGTATACTCCGAGGGACGGGCGAGCAGTACTTC.

The rearrangement joins TRBV6-1 to TRBJ2-1, with 9 nucleotides matching TRBD2. In germline, CDR1 is MNHNS, CDR2 SASEGT. V dropped 3 bases and J dropped 6; count of bases not matched to a gene: 6. CDR3 length: 15 amino acids. The CDR3, as DNA: TGTGCCAGCAGTGAGACTAGCGGTTTCGGCAATGAGCAGTTCTTC. It translates to CASSETSGFGNEQFF.

The chain joins TRBV28 to TRBJ1-1; D remains unclear. The V and J ends lost 2 bases and 0 bases respectively, with 7 bases between them. Germline CDR1 MDHEN, CDR2 SYDVKM. The CDR3 is 14 amino acids. CDR3 DNA: TGTGCCAGCAGTTTAGAATTAATGAACACTGAAGCTTTCTTT. Translation: CASSLELMNTEAFF. The whole variable domain, remainder taken from reference TRBV28 and TRBJ1-1, is DVKVTQSSRYLVKRTGEKVFLECVQDMDHENMFWYRQDPGLGLRLIYFSYDVKMKEKGDIPEGYSVSREKKERFSLILESASTNQTSMYLCASSLELMNTEAFFGQGTRLTVV.

J is TRBJ2-3 and V is TRBV7-9; the D gene is possibly TRBD2 (6 bases). The CDR3 runs 16 residues. V was cut by 1 base and J by 6 bases, with 17 bases left in between. CDR1 is SEHNR and CDR2 is FQNEAQ in the germline V gene (reference sequence). CDR3: CASSLEASDVTDTQYF. The CDR3 DNA follows: TGTGCCAGCAGCTTAGAGGCTAGCGACGTAACCGATACGCAGTATTTT.